One and the same sample provided the 9 T cell receptor beta chains below, sequenced in a study of cytomegalovirus exposure and HLA in healthy donors. PCR involved 60 Vbeta and 13 Jbeta primers. Some clones are missing from TCRdb's copy, which holds only in-frame ones; the method was immunoSEQ multiplex PCR. The table includes around 150,000 clones, almost 80% detected once. The specimen sequenced was PBMCs. The receptors were gathered from a male donor in good health and CMV-seronegative.

With regard to this clone: The sample has other DNA sequences that encode this CDR3 too. The CDR3 reads CASSPGRSSYEQYF. The CDR3 DNA sequence: TGTGCCAGCTCACCAGGGAGGAGCTCCTACGAGCAGTACTTC. The J gene is TRBJ2-7, the V gene TRBV18; tentative D call: TRBD2 (6 bases). The V end was cut by 2 bases, the J end by 0 bases, with 8 bases between. CDR1 and CDR2 (germline): KGHSH, LQKENI. The CDR3 covers 14 residues.

The chain employs TRBV7-9 and TRBJ1-6, with D unresolved. V dropped 3 bases and J dropped 3 bases, with 15 bases sitting between them. CDR1 and CDR2 (germline): SEHNR, FQNEAQ (reference sequence). CDR3 length: 17 amino acids. The CDR3 DNA reads as TGTGCCAGCAGCTTCGTAGTCTCCGGGTACTATAATTCACCCCTCCACTTT. Protein product: CASSFVVSGYYNSPLHF.

The V gene is TRBV18, the J gene TRBJ1-3, with 7 bases aligning to TRBD1. Looked up from germline, CDR1 is KGHSH and CDR2 is LQKENI. CDR3 length equals 15 residues. J gave up 0 bases and V 4 bases, and 3 bases lay outside the gene matches. The chain's CDR3 is CASSLGQVSGNTIYF. The DNA of the CDR3 is TGTGCCAGCTCACTAGGACAGGTCTCTGGAAACACCATATATTTT.

The chain uses TRBV19 and TRBJ1-1; 11 bases align to TRBD1. The CDR3 covers 17 residues. Germline CDR1 is LNHDA and CDR2 is SQIVND (reference sequence). The J segment lost 0 bases and the V segment lost 6 bases, leaving 9 bases of the junction unmatched. CDR3 protein: CASSPGTGGGMNTEAFF. CDR3 nucleotide sequence: TGTGCCAGTAGCCCCGGGACAGGGGGAGGTATGAACACTGAAGCTTTCTTT.

The CDR3 DNA reads as TGTGCCAGCAGTGAGGACAGGGGTGGAAACACCATATATTTT. It translates to CASSEDRGGNTIYF. This chain links TRBV2 with TRBJ1-3; TRBD1 aligns across 9 bases. The trim removed 3 bases at V and 3 bases at J, leaving 0 bases unmatched. The germline gives CDR1 SNHLY, CDR2 FYNNEI. The CDR3 extends over 14 amino acids.

The genes are TRBV14 and TRBJ2-7; TRBD1 agrees at 11 bases. The germline gives CDR1 SGHDN, CDR2 FVKESK. The length of the CDR3 is 15 residues. V lost 1 base to trimming and J lost 3 bases; unmatched junction nucleotides: 2. In DNA, the CDR3 is TGTGCCAGCAGCCAAGCCGGGACAGGGGGCTACGAGCAGTACTTC. Amino acids: CASSQAGTGGYEQYF. The full variable domain, its missing parts supplied by reference TRBV14 and TRBJ2-7, is EAGVTQFPSHSVIEKGQTVTLRCDPISGHDNLYWYRRVMGKEIKFLLHFVKESKQDESGMPNNRFLAERTGGTYSTLKVQPAELEDSGVYFCASSQAGTGGYEQYFGPGTRLTVT.

This rearrangement joins TRBV5-1 to TRBJ1-1; a possible D gene is TRBD1 (5 bases). CDR1 and CDR2 from the germline V gene are SGHRS and YFSETQ. V was clipped by 4 bases and J by 3 bases, with 10 bases between them. The CDR3 contains 13 residues. The CDR3 sequence is CASSLSGDTEAFF. CDR3 in DNA: TGCGCCAGCAGCCTATCGGGGGACACTGAAGCTTTCTTT.

The V call is TRBV6-6, the J call TRBJ2-3, with D possibly being TRBD2 (6 bases). Germline V lookup: CDR1 MNHNY, CDR2 SVGAGI (reference sequence). V lost 0 bases and J lost 6, with 7 bases in between. This CDR3 is 13 amino acids long. The CDR3, as DNA: TGTGCCAGCAGTTACTCGGGGGGTGATACGCAGTATTTT. It yields the protein CASSYSGGDTQYF.

J is TRBJ2-1 and V is TRBV2; 13 bases are shared with TRBD2. Losses at the gene ends were 0 bases for V and 4 bases for J; bases not matched to a gene: 3. The CDR3 contains 17 residues. Looked up from germline, CDR1 is SNHLY and CDR2 is FYNNEI. The CDR3 bases are TGTGCCAGCAGTGAAGCCCCGGGACTAGCGGGATACAATGAGCAGTTCTTC. It encodes CASSEAPGLAGYNEQFF.